Listed below are T cell receptor beta chains from one sample, sequenced in a study of T cell changes during pregnancy in multiple sclerosis. The table came from immunoSEQ multiplex PCR; TCRdb's copy has only in-frame clones and leaves some out. The sample contains around 56,000 clones, about nine tenths of which appear only once. This sample comprised peripheral blood, obtained in the first trimester of pregnancy. The receptors here all came from a female donor in good health, enrolled as a control in a pregnancy study. Both conserved end residues are part of each CDR3. Each record gives: J gene, clone size, D gene, V gene, CDR3 DNA, CDR3 protein. D genes are given only for firm matches. The size entry is marked missing in some rows and otherwise reads once, few, many or a size class.

TRBJ2-4,once,.,TRBV21-1,TGTGCCAGCAGCAAAAAGCGGCGGGGTAGGGACAAAAACATTCAGTACTTC,CASSKKRRGRDKNIQYF
TRBJ2-1,.,.,TRBV12-5,TGTGCTAGTGGTTCCTTGGGAGGTGAGCAGTTCTTC,CASGSLGGEQFF
TRBJ2-7,.,.,TRBV10-3,TGTGCCATCGGGGACATCCTGTCCTACGAGCAGTACTTC,CAIGDILSYEQYF
TRBJ1-5,.,TRBD1,TRBV30,TGTGCCTGGAGTCTAGGGGGCCCCGATCAGCCCCAGCATTTT,CAWSLGGPDQPQHF
TRBJ2-5,.,TRBD1,TRBV7-7,TGTGCTAGCAGCCTTGGACAGGGCCTCCAAGAGACCCAGTACTTC,CASSLGQGLQETQYF
TRBJ2-7,.,TRBD2,TRBV4-1,TGCGCCAGCAGCCAAGACGGGGGGACCTCTCGGGAGCAGTACTTC,CASSQDGGTSREQYF
TRBJ1-2,.,.,TRBV5-8,TGTGCCAGCAGCACCGAGACAGAGCTTAACTATGGCTACACCTTC,CASSTETELNYGYTF
TRBJ2-6,.,.,TRBV7-2,TGTGCCAGTTACAGGGTCTCCGGGGCCAACGTCCTGACTTTC,CASYRVSGANVLTF
TRBJ1-5,.,.,TRBV6-1,TGTGCCAGCAGTGGATTGGACTATCAGCCCCAGCATTTT,CASSGLDYQPQHF
TRBJ2-3,medium-sized,TRBD2,TRBV6-4,TGTGCCAGCAGTGGAGAAAGCGGGAGGGGACCAGATACGCAGTATTTT,CASSGESGRGPDTQYF
TRBJ2-3,once,TRBD2,TRBV6-4,TGTGCCAGCAGTGATGGGGGGGATCCGACAGATACGCAGTATTTT,CASSDGGDPTDTQYF
TRBJ2-2,once,.,TRBV19,TGTGCCAGTACCGGGGTTAACACCGGGGAGCTGTTTTTT,CASTGVNTGELFF
TRBJ2-1,.,.,TRBV7-9,TGTGCCAGCAGTCGCCCGAGCGGAGCTTTCAATGAGCAGTTCTTC,CASSRPSGAFNEQFF
TRBJ2-1,.,.,TRBV4-1,TGCGCCAGCAGCCAGGAACCCGAGCCCCCGAGATTAGCGAGAGGGAAAAATGAGCAGTTCTTC,CASSQEPEPPRLARGKNEQFF
TRBJ1-6,.,.,TRBV5-6,TGTGCCAGCAGCTTGGCGGACAGCTCGGTTGGTTCACCCCTCCACTTT,CASSLADSSVGSPLHF
TRBJ2-7,.,.,TRBV13,TGTGCCAGCAGCTCACAACGGAGGTCCTACGAGCAGTACTTC,CASSSQRRSYEQYF
TRBJ1-1,.,.,TRBV7-3,TGTGCCAGCAGCTCAAATAGTATGAGCGGGAACACTGAAGCTTTCTTT,CASSSNSMSGNTEAFF
TRBJ2-5,.,.,TRBV21-1,TGTGCCAGCAGCAAAATGCCAGGGGGGGAGACCCAGTACTTC,CASSKMPGGETQYF
TRBJ2-5,.,TRBD2,TRBV27,TGTGCCAGCAGTTCCATCCAACTAGCGGGAATTCAGATAGGGACCCAGTACTTC,CASSSIQLAGIQIGTQYF
TRBJ2-1,.,.,TRBV5-8,TGTGCCAGCAGCCCGGGCCCCGGGACCTACAATGAGCAGTTCTTC,CASSPGPGTYNEQFF
TRBJ1-2,few,.,TRBV5-6,TGTGCCAGCAACAGGGAAGAGTATGGCTACACCTTC,CASNREEYGYTF
TRBJ2-3,.,TRBD2,TRBV7-3,TGTGCCAGCAGCCGCCGGAGTAGCGGGGGATCAGATACGCAGTATTTT,CASSRRSSGGSDTQYF
TRBJ2-5,.,TRBD2,TRBV4-2,TGTGCCAGCAGCCAAGGGCAAGCGGGGGGGCGGGAGACCCAGTACTTC,CASSQGQAGGRETQYF
TRBJ2-1,once,TRBD2,TRBV7-8,TGTGCCAGCAGCTTCGGGACTAGCGGAAACAATGAGCAGTTCTTC,CASSFGTSGNNEQFF
TRBJ2-7,.,TRBD2,TRBV2,TGTGCCAGCAGTGTTCCAAGCGGGGCCAACCCCTACGAGCAGTACTTC,CASSVPSGANPYEQYF
TRBJ1-5,.,TRBD1,TRBV5-4,TGTGCCAGCAGCTTGGTTCCAGGGGGGAATCAGCCCCAGCATTTT,CASSLVPGGNQPQHF
TRBJ1-2,.,TRBD1,TRBV7-3,TGTGCCAGCAGCCCACAGGGGGGGCCTAACTATGGCTACACCTTC,CASSPQGGPNYGYTF
TRBJ2-7,.,TRBD2,TRBV7-8,TGTGCCAGCAGCTTAATTGTCACCCTAGCGGGGGGAACCTACGAGCAGTACTTC,CASSLIVTLAGGTYEQYF
TRBJ1-1,.,.,TRBV27,TGTGCCAGCATCGAAGGCGGGCGGGGTTTCTTT,CASIEGGRGFF
TRBJ1-1,.,.,TRBV19,TGTGCCAGTAGTACCCGGACAGAAATGAACACTGAAGCTTTCTTT,CASSTRTEMNTEAFF
TRBJ2-7,.,.,TRBV11-2,TGTGCCAGCAGCTTAAGCAGGGGCGCCGAGCAGTACTTC,CASSLSRGAEQYF
TRBJ1-2,.,.,TRBV19,TGTGCCAGTAGTACGACAGGTGCGTGGGGCGGCTATGGCTACACCTTC,CASSTTGAWGGYGYTF
TRBJ2-3,.,.,TRBV27,TGTGCCAGCAGTCTAGGGGTGGCTGGGCAGTATTTT,CASSLGVAGQYF
TRBJ2-7,.,TRBD2,TRBV11-2,TGTGCCAGCAGGCGTATTAGCGGGCGAACCTACGAGCAGTACTTC,CASRRISGRTYEQYF
TRBJ1-2,.,.,TRBV6-1,TGTGCCAGCAGTGAACAGGGTCAAACTCTTAACTATGGCTACACCTTC,CASSEQGQTLNYGYTF
TRBJ1-3,.,TRBD1,TRBV6-1,TGTGCCAGCACCCAGGGGGTATCTGGAAACACCATATATTTT,CASTQGVSGNTIYF
TRBJ2-2,.,TRBD2,TRBV28,TGTGCCAGCAGTGCCTATTGGAATAGCGGGAGGGGAACGAACACCGGGGAGCTGTTTTTT,CASSAYWNSGRGTNTGELFF
TRBJ1-4,.,TRBD1,TRBV7-2,TGTGCCAGCAGCTTAGACAGGGGGCTTGAAAAACTGTTTTTT,CASSLDRGLEKLFF
TRBJ1-4,few,.,TRBV6-1,TGTGCCAGCAGTGAAGCCTCAGGGTCAGGAGAAAAACTGTTTTTT,CASSEASGSGEKLFF
TRBJ1-4,.,.,TRBV6-1,TGTGCCAGCAGTGAAGCGGGCGGGAGCAATGAAAAACTGTTTTTT,CASSEAGGSNEKLFF
TRBJ1-1,.,TRBD1,TRBV2,TGTGCCAGCAGTGAGCGGGGGACAGGGTTGAACACTGAAGCTTTCTTT,CASSERGTGLNTEAFF
TRBJ2-3,.,TRBD2,TRBV5-6,TGTGCCAGCAGCTTGACTAGCGTTATAGATACGCAGTATTTT,CASSLTSVIDTQYF
TRBJ1-2,once,.,TRBV4-1,TGCGCCAGCAGCCCTACCGTTACAGCCAGCTATGGCTACACCTTC,CASSPTVTASYGYTF
TRBJ1-1,.,TRBD1,TRBV7-9,TGTGCCAGCAGCAAGAACAGGGGACAGAACACTGAAGCTTTCTTT,CASSKNRGQNTEAFF
TRBJ2-7,.,TRBD2,TRBV4-2,TGTGCCAGCAGCCAAGAGGCTAGCGGGGAATCCTACGAGCAGTACTTC,CASSQEASGESYEQYF
TRBJ1-1,.,TRBD1,TRBV5-1,TGCGCCAGCAGCCGGGACAGGGGGCGCGGGGATGAAGCTTTCTTT,CASSRDRGRGDEAFF
TRBJ2-2,.,.,TRBV13,TGTGCCAGCAGACCAGAAAACAGGGAATCCGGGGAGCTGTTTTTT,CASRPENRESGELFF
TRBJ1-2,.,TRBD1,TRBV4-1,TGCGCCAGCAGCCGAGGCTCAGGGGGCGACGGTGGCTACACCTTC,CASSRGSGGDGGYTF
TRBJ2-7,.,.,TRBV27,TGTGCCAGCAGTGCTCTTAGGGGCGCCCCCTCCTACGAGCAGTACTTC,CASSALRGAPSYEQYF
TRBJ2-1,.,.,TRBV13,TGTGCCAGCAGCTTATCGTCTAACAGGCTCTACAATGAGCAGTTCTTC,CASSLSSNRLYNEQFF
TRBJ1-2,few,TRBD1,TRBV6-1,TGTGCCAGCAGGACAACAGGGGGGGGCGACGGCTACACCTTC,CASRTTGGGDGYTF